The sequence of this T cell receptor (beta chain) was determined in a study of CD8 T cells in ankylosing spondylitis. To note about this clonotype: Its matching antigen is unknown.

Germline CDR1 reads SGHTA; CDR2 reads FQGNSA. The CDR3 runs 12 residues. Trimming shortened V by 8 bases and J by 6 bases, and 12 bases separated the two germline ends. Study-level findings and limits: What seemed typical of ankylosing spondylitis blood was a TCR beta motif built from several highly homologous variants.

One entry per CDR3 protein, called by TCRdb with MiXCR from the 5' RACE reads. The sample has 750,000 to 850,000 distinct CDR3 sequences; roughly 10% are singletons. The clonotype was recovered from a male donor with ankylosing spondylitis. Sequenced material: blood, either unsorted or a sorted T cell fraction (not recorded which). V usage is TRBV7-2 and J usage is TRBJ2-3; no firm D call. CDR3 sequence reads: CASPSAEDTQYF. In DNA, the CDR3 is TGTGCCAGCCCGAGCGCCGAGGATACGCAGTATTTT.